These T cell receptor beta chains were read from a single sample in a study of PD-1 blockade in classical Hodgkin lymphoma. Using immunoSEQ multiplex PCR, the repertoire was profiled, and TCRdb retains in-frame clones only, with some absent. In the table there are tens of thousands of clones, 90% of which are singletons. The sequencing here drew on peripheral blood mononuclear cells (PBMCs), taken at baseline. The receptor set was obtained from a human donor with classical Hodgkin lymphoma. Each CDR3 is given with its conserved first and last residue. Fields, in order: D gene, J gene, clone size, V gene, CDR3 DNA, CDR3 protein. The D gene is left open where the match is weak. Some rows mark clone size as missing; the rest say once, few, many or name a class of expanded clone.

>-|TRBJ2-1|-|TRBV29-1
TGCAGCGTTGAATCCCCCGGCCTTTCCCTAAGGCAGTTCTTC
CSVESPGLSLRQFF
>-|TRBJ1-4|once|TRBV10-3
TGTGCCATCAGTGGAAAATGGGGAGCAACTAATGAAAAACTGTTTTTT
CAISGKWGATNEKLFF
>-|TRBJ2-7|-|TRBV4-1
TGCGCCAGCAGCCAAGATAGGCCATCCAGGGTCGACGAGCAGTACTTC
CASSQDRPSRVDEQYF
>TRBD2|TRBJ2-3|-|TRBV5-6
TGTGCCAGCAGCCAGGGACTAGCGGGAGGGCCGGGCACAGATACGCAGTATTTT
CASSQGLAGGPGTDTQYF
>-|TRBJ1-2|-|TRBV6-5
TGTGCCAGCAGTCAGGGCGAAGGCTACACCTTC
CASSQGEGYTF
>-|TRBJ2-7|-|TRBV7-2
TGTGCCAGCAGCTCAGAACTCGGGACTCTCTATGAGCAGTACTTC
CASSSELGTLYEQYF
>TRBD1|TRBJ1-3|-|TRBV29-1
TGCAGCGTGGCCGGGACAGCAAGAAACACCATATATTTT
CSVAGTARNTIYF
>-|TRBJ2-3|-|TRBV5-1
TGCGCCAGCATCGGGGGCGGCACAGATACGCAGTATTTT
CASIGGGTDTQYF
>-|TRBJ2-1|-|TRBV4-2
TGTGCCAGCAGCCAAGCCGCGAGGGGCAATGAGCAGTTCTTC
CASSQAARGNEQFF
>TRBD2|TRBJ2-2|-|TRBV28
TGTGCCAGCAGTTTGGCCGCGGGAGGGGCCGGGGAGCTGTTTTTT
CASSLAAGGAGELFF
>-|TRBJ1-5|-|TRBV6-1
TGTGCCAGCAGTGATTTACCAAATCAGCCCCAGCATTTT
CASSDLPNQPQHF
>TRBD1|TRBJ2-7|-|TRBV9
TGTGCCAGCAGCGTAGCAGGGGGAGACGAGCAGTACTTC
CASSVAGGDEQYF
>-|TRBJ2-3|-|TRBV9
TGTGCCAGCAGCAAGGAAAGCACAGATACGCAGTATTTT
CASSKESTDTQYF
>-|TRBJ2-1|-|TRBV7-2
TGTGCCAGCAGCTTAGGGGCGGGTTCCTACAATGAGCAGTTCTTC
CASSLGAGSYNEQFF
>-|TRBJ2-7|once|TRBV2
TGTGCCAGCAGTACCGGGTCTTCCTACGAGCAGTACTTC
CASSTGSSYEQYF
>-|TRBJ2-5|-|TRBV6-5
TGTGCCAGCAGTTACTTCGATCAAGAGACCCAGTACTTC
CASSYFDQETQYF
>-|TRBJ2-2|-|TRBV6-1
TGTGCCAGCAGTGATGCCAGTTTAACCGGGGAGCTGTTTTTT
CASSDASLTGELFF
>-|TRBJ2-7|-|TRBV28
TGTGCCAGCACGAGCGCGTCCTACGAGCAGTACTTC
CASTSASYEQYF
>-|TRBJ2-5|-|TRBV20-1
TGCAGTGCCAGCGGGTCAGAGACCCAGTACTTC
CSASGSETQYF
>TRBD1|TRBJ1-2|-|TRBV19
TGTGCCAGTAGCCCGGGACAGGGGGCGTATAAGTATGGCTACACCTTC
CASSPGQGAYKYGYTF
>-|TRBJ2-7|-|TRBV28
TGTGCCAGCAGTCGATCCTACTACGAGCAGTACTTC
CASSRSYYEQYF
>TRBD2|TRBJ2-3|-|TRBV9
TGTGCCAGCAGCGTTAGCGGGATAAGCACAGATACGCAGTATTTT
CASSVSGISTDTQYF
>-|TRBJ2-5|-|TRBV28
TGTGCCAGCAGCCCCTCCTGGGGAGAGACCCAGTACTTC
CASSPSWGETQYF
>-|TRBJ2-3|-|TRBV28
TGTGCCAGCAGTGAGCCTAGTTTCCATACGCAGTATTTT
CASSEPSFHTQYF
>TRBD1|TRBJ1-4|once|TRBV6-1
TGTGCCAGCAGGGAAGGGGGCGGAAGATTTGGGGAAGCTGCTAATGAAAAACTGTTTTTT
CASREGGGRFGEAANEKLFF
>-|TRBJ1-1|-|TRBV6-1
TGTGCCAGCAGTGTAATAGGGTCGGGCACTGAAGCTTTCTTT
CASSVIGSGTEAFF
>TRBD2|TRBJ2-2|-|TRBV14
TGTGCCAGCAGCCGCATCGGGGGGGTCATCACCGGGGAGCTGTTTTTT
CASSRIGGVITGELFF
>TRBD2|TRBJ2-3|-|TRBV2
TGTGCCAGCAGTGATCCGGGACTACACACAGATACGCAGTATTTT
CASSDPGLHTDTQYF
>-|TRBJ2-1|-|TRBV28
TGTGCCAGCAGTTTATTCGGGGGATACAATGAGCAGTTCTTC
CASSLFGGYNEQFF
>TRBD1|TRBJ1-5|few|TRBV27
TGTGCCAGCAGTTTAATTGGGACAGGTTTAATGCCCCAGCATTTT
CASSLIGTGLMPQHF
>-|TRBJ2-5|once|TRBV5-4
TGTGCCAGCAGCCATCTGGGAGACATCCAAGAGACCCAGTACTTC
CASSHLGDIQETQYF
>-|TRBJ1-3|-|TRBV28
TGTGCCAGCAGTTTATTGGCAGAAAACACCATATATTTT
CASSLLAENTIYF
>-|TRBJ2-1|-|TRBV10-3
TGTGCCACCCTGGGCTCCTACAATGAGCAGTTCTTC
CATLGSYNEQFF